This TCR beta chain was recovered during a study of identical twins. Germline V CDR1 and CDR2: SGHTA, FQGNSA. The CDR3 contains 14 residues. V was cut by 6 bases and J by 2 bases, with 14 bases left in between. TCRdb analysed the 5' RACE reads with MiXCR anew, one entry per CDR3 protein. The sample comprises 600,000 to 700,000 distinct CDR3 sequences, about 20% of which are singletons, and 4% to 5.5% rests with the top ten. In addition, the sample was reused for a study of T cells expressing NK-cell markers.

The V call is TRBV7-2, the J call TRBJ2-7; D may be TRBD2 (7 bases). The clonotype comes from a woman between 18 and 29 years old in good health. The material sequenced was PBMCs. The CDR3: CASRPWGGTYEQYF. The CDR3 DNA reads TGTGCCAGCAGGCCTTGGGGGGGCACCTACGAGCAGTACTTC. The complete variable domain, with remaining parts taken from reference TRBV7-2 and TRBJ2-7, reads GAGVSQSPSNKVTEKGKDVELRCDPISGHTALYWYRQSLGQGLEFLIYFQGNSAPDKSGLPSDRFSAERTGGSVSTLTIQRTQQEDSAVYLCASRPWGGTYEQYFGPGTRLTVT.